This paragraph covers one T cell receptor beta chain sequence. These data originate in a study of blood T cell repertoires in COVID-19. Study background: Samples representing acute and convalescent COVID-19 were sourced from the United States, Italy and Spain. Sample material is recorded as cDNA or gDNA derived from T cells, B-cell-depleted T cells, or PBMCs.

A Seattle source enrolled patients during active infection and followed them longitudinally. In the authors' workflow: Researchers report that nucleated cell counts were estimated from reference gene primer amplification. Libraries were prepared by immunoSEQ multiplex PCR; TCRdb keeps only in-frame clonotypes and omits some of them. V and J calls and clone size are given by that table; D and trimming were obtained from the DNA. The sample lists 310,000 or so clones, 80% to 90% occurring once. CDR1 is MNHEY, CDR2 SMNVEV, per germline (reference sequence). The CDR3 totals 15 residues. Unmatched junction bases numbered 7, after V lost 2 bases and J lost 6 bases.

The chain couples TRBV27 to TRBJ2-7; 10 bases agree with TRBD1. Input material: peripheral blood. This TCR came from a man younger than 40 with COVID-19, enrolled during active disease. CDR3 region: CASSLPGTGAGEQYF. In nucleotides, the CDR3 is TGTGCCAGCAGTTTACCCGGGACAGGGGCTGGCGAGCAGTACTTC.